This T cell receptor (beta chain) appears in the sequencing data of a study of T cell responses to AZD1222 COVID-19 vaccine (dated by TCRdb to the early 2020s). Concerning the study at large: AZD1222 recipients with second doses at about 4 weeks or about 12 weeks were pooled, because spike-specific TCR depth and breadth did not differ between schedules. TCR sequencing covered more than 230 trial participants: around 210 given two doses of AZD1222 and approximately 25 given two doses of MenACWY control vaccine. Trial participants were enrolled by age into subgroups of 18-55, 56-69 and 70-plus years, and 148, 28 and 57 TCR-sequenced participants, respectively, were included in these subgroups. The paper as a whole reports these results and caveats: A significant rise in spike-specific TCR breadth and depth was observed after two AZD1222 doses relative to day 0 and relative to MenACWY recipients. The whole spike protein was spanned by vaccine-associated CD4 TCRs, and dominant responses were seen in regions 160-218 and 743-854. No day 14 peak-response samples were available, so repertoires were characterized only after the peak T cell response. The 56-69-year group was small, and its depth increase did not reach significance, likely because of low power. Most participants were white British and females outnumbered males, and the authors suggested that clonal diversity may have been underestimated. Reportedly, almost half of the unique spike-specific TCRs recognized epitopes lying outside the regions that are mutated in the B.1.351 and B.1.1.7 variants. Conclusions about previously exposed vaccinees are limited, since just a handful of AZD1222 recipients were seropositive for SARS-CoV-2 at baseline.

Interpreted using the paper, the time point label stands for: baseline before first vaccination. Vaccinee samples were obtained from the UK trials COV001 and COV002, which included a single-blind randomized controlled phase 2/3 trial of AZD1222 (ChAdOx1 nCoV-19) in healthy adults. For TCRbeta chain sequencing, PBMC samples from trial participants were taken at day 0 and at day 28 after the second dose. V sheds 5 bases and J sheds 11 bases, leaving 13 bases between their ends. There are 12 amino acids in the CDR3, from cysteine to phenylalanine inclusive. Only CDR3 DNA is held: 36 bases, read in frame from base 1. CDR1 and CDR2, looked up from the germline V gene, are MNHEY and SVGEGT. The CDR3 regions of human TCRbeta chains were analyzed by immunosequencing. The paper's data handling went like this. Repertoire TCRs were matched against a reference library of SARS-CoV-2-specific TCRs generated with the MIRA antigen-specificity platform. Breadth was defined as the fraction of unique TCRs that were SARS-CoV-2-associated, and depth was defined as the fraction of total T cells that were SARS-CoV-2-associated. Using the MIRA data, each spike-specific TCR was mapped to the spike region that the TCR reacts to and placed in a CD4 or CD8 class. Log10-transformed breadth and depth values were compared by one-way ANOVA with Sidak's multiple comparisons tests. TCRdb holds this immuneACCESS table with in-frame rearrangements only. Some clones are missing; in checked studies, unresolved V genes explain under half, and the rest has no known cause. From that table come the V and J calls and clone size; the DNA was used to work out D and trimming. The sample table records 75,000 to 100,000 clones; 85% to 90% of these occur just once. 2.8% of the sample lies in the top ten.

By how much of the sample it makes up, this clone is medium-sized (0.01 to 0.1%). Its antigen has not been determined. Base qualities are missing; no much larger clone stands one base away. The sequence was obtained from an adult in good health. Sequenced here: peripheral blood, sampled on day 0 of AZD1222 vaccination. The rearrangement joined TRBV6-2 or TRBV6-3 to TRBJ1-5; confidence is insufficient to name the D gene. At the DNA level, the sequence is TGTGCCAGCAGTGGATCAGGTGCGTCCCAGCATTTT. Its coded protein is CASSGSGASQHF.